These 27 T cell receptor beta chains were sequenced from one sample in a study of response to subunit inactivated influenza vaccine. TCRdb redid the calling of the RT-PCR reads with MiXCR, one entry per CDR3 protein. The sample contains about 520,000 distinct CDR3 sequences, about 7.2% of which appear only once. The sequences come from PBMCs from blood, collected less than 30 months after vaccination. The receptors stem from a man between 45 and 75 years old who received an inactivated influenza vaccine.

A few counts support this clonotype. This rearrangement joins TRBV30 to TRBJ2-3; D is ambiguous. CDR1 is GTSNPN, CDR2 SVGIG, per germline (reference sequence). The CDR3 totals 13 residues. The V end lost 2 bases, the J end lost 0 bases, and 6 bases lay between the germline ends. The CDR3 reads CAWSKGSTDTQYF. CDR3 DNA: TGTGCCTGGAGTAAGGGTAGCACAGATACGCAGTATTTT.

This clonotype was seen many times. The gene calls are TRBV12-3 or TRBV12-4 and TRBJ2-3; 12 bases are shared with TRBD2. V lost 6 bases, J lost 4 bases, and 5 bases stayed unmatched. The CDR3 length is 15 residues. The CDR3 DNA reads TGTGCCAGCAGACCTAGCGGGGGGGCTCCAGATACGCAGTATTTT. Protein product: CASRPSGGAPDTQYF.

This clonotype was seen many times. This rearrangement joins TRBV4-1 to TRBJ1-1; 9 nucleotides agree with TRBD1. The CDR3 has 13 amino acids. V was clipped by 4 bases and J by 5 bases; unmatched bases: 2. Germline V gene data show CDR1 as MGHRA and CDR2 as YSYEKL. The CDR3, as DNA: TGCGCCAGCAGCCCAGACAGGGGGACTGAAGCTTTCTTT. Translated, it gives CASSPDRGTEAFF.

This clonotype was counted a single time. V gene TRBV3-1 combines with J gene TRBJ1-1, with D possibly TRBD1 on 5 matching bases. V was cut by 6 bases and J by 3 bases, with 14 bases left in between. Germline CDR1 reads LGHDT; CDR2 reads YNNKEL (reference sequence). The CDR3 contains 14 residues. The CDR3 DNA sequence: TGTGCCAGCAGAGACAGAGCCAGGGACACTGAAGCTTTCTTT. Its translation: CASRDRARDTEAFF.

This clonotype was seen a handful of times. The chain employs TRBV12-3 or TRBV12-4 and TRBJ2-3; TRBD1 aligns across 7 bases. CDR3 length: 14 residues. The V segment lost 9 bases and the J segment 2 bases; nucleotides outside the gene matches: 8. CDR3 DNA: TGTGCCAGTCTCCCCGGGACAGCCACAGATACGCAGTATTTT. It codes for CASLPGTATDTQYF.

This clonotype appeared many times. The V call is TRBV7-6, the J call TRBJ2-7; a weak D match, TRBD1 (5 bases). There are 17 residues in the CDR3. V was clipped by 0 bases and J by 3 bases, with 18 bases between them. The germline V gene encodes CDR1 SGHVS and CDR2 FNYEAQ. As DNA, the CDR3 is TGTGCCAGCAGCTTAGCGCTTCTGGGGCGGCTTCACTACGAGCAGTACTTC. Protein sequence: CASSLALLGRLHYEQYF. The entire variable domain, with the rest obtained from reference TRBV7-6 and TRBJ2-7, is as follows: GAGVSQSPRYKVTKRGQDVALRCDPISGHVSLYWYRQALGQGPEFLTYFNYEAQQDKSGLPNDRFSAERPEGSISTLTIQRTEQRDSAMYRCASSLALLGRLHYEQYFGPGTRLTVT.

This clonotype has at least ten counts. This chain joins TRBV24-1 and TRBJ1-2; D may be TRBD1 (5 bases). Per germline, CDR1 KGHDR and CDR2 SFDVKD. This CDR3 has 14 residues. Trimming cost V 8 bases and J 5 bases, with 17 bases left between them. CDR3 bases: TGTGCCACCACGACAGACTTTAACGATTATGGCTACACCTTC. Its translation is CATTTDFNDYGYTF.

There are a few counts of this clonotype. The J gene is TRBJ2-3, the V gene TRBV15, with D possibly being TRBD1 (7 bases). The germline V and J ends were trimmed by 3 bases and 4 bases, with 20 bases remaining between them. The length of the CDR3 is 17 residues. Germline loops: CDR1 LNHNV, CDR2 YYDKDF (reference sequence). This CDR3 reads CATSRGTFSGGPDTQYF. The CDR3, as DNA: TGTGCCACCAGCAGGGGTACCTTCTCAGGGGGGCCAGATACGCAGTATTTT. The entire variable domain, with the rest obtained from reference TRBV15 and TRBJ2-3, is as follows: DAMVIQNPRYQVTQFGKPVTLSCSQTLNHNVMYWYQQKSSQAPKLLFHYYDKDFNNEADTPDNFQSRRPNTSFCFLDIRSPGLGDTAMYLCATSRGTFSGGPDTQYFGPGTRLTVL.

The chain combines TRBV7-3 with TRBJ2-1; D may be TRBD1 (5 bases). Trimming took 0 bases from V and 9 from J, leaving 12 bases between them. This CDR3 spans 14 amino acids. Germline V gene sequence: CDR1 SGHTA, CDR2 FQGTGA. In nucleotides, the CDR3 is TGTGCCAGCAGCTTAACACCCCAGGGTACTGAGCAGTTCTTC. Protein sequence: CASSLTPQGTEQFF. Full variable domain (rest looked up from reference TRBV7-3 and TRBJ2-1): GAGVSQTPSNKVTEKGKYVELRCDPISGHTALYWYRQSLGQGPEFLIYFQGTGAADDSGLPNDRFFAVRPEGSVSTLKIQRTERGDSAVYLCASSLTPQGTEQFFGPGTRLTVL.

The V call is TRBV10-3, the J call TRBJ2-5; no clear D gene. This CDR3 region has 13 residues. V was clipped by 3 bases and J by 5 bases, with 10 bases between them. The germline V gene has CDR1 ENHRY and CDR2 SYGVKD. The CDR3 bases are TGTGCCATCAGTGATTTTCTGTCGGAGACCCAGTACTTC. Its protein product is CAISDFLSETQYF.

This clonotype appeared a few times. The rearrangement links TRBV10-2 to TRBJ1-5, with a weak D call TRBD1 (5 bases). V dropped 2 bases and J dropped 3 bases, with 11 bases sitting between them. The CDR3 has 15 residues. Germline assignment: CDR1 WSHSY and CDR2 SAAADI. The CDR3 region is CASSESRALNQPQHF. CDR3 coding DNA: TGCGCCAGCAGTGAGAGCAGGGCGCTCAATCAGCCCCAGCATTTT.

This clonotype was seen ten or more times. The chain joins TRBV7-9 to TRBJ2-1; D possibly uses TRBD1 or TRBD2 (6 bases each). The CDR3 contains 14 residues. Trimming pared 8 bases from V and 4 bases from J, leaving 15 bases between. Looked up from germline, CDR1 is SEHNR and CDR2 is FQNEAQ (reference sequence). The CDR3 loop is CASLKGGQYNEQFF. As DNA, the CDR3 is TGTGCCAGCCTCAAGGGGGGCCAATACAATGAGCAGTTCTTC.

This clonotype was detected only a few times. The genes are TRBV3-1 and TRBJ1-4; 8 bases are a match to TRBD1. The CDR3 extends over 16 amino acids. Germline CDR1 LGHDT, CDR2 YNNKEL (reference sequence). Unmatched junction bases numbered 7, after V lost 1 base and J lost 6 bases. CDR3 amino acids: CASSQVQGASDEKLFF. The DNA of the CDR3 is TGTGCCAGCAGCCAAGTCCAGGGGGCGTCCGATGAAAAACTGTTTTTT.

The rearrangement joins TRBV6-5 to TRBJ2-3, with TRBD1 matching 9 bases. The germline V gene encodes CDR1 MNHEY and CDR2 SVGAGI. The V gene end was trimmed by 4 bases and the J gene end by 1 base; junction bases not matched to a gene: 6. The CDR3 length is 16 residues. The DNA of the CDR3 is TGTGCCAGCAGTTTCCTGGGACAGGGTGGCACAGATACGCAGTATTTT. It codes for CASSFLGQGGTDTQYF.

As DNA, the CDR3 is TGTGCCAGCAGCCACCACGGCGAGACCCAGTACTTC. Its protein is CASSHHGETQYF. The chain has TRBV12-3 or TRBV12-4 and TRBJ2-5, with unresolved D. Trimming removed 6 bases from V and 5 bases from J, with 10 bases in between. CDR3 size: 12 residues.

The CDR3 DNA sequence: TGTGCCAGCACCCTATTGAACACCGGGGAGCTGTTTTTT. Its protein product is CASTLLNTGELFF. This sequence joins TRBV3-1 and TRBJ2-2; D not resolved. CDR3 length: 13 amino acids. V was trimmed by 7 bases and J by 1 base, leaving 7 bases between them. From germline, CDR1 is LGHDT and CDR2 YNNKEL (reference sequence).

CDR3 bases: TGTGCCAGCAGCCTTACCTCTTTTCAGAACACTGAAGCTTTCTTT. Translated: CASSLTSFQNTEAFF. This chain joins TRBV5-5 and TRBJ1-1; D is ambiguous. The CDR3 sequence is 15 residues long. CDR1 is SGHKS and CDR2 is YYEKEE in the germline V gene (reference sequence). V was clipped by 4 bases and J by 1 base, with 14 bases between them.

This clonotype was seen only a few times. V is TRBV20-1 and J is TRBJ2-5, with D perhaps matching TRBD2 (5 bases). From germline, CDR1 is DFQATT and CDR2 SNEGSKA (reference sequence). V lost 0 bases to trimming and J lost 4 bases, with 15 bases between them. This CDR3 has 15 residues. The CDR3 region is CSARDGLAPRETQYF. In nucleotides, the CDR3 is TGCAGTGCTAGAGATGGGCTAGCCCCGAGAGAGACCCAGTACTTC.

The chain employs TRBV20-1 and TRBJ1-1, with D uncertain. CDR1 DFQATT and CDR2 SNEGSKA come from the germline V gene (reference sequence). The CDR3 totals 11 residues. V was trimmed by 5 bases and J by 0 bases, leaving 4 bases between them. The CDR3 DNA sequence: TGCAGTGCTCAATTGAACACTGAAGCTTTCTTT. It encodes CSAQLNTEAFF.

In its sample, this clonotype was seen a few times. The chain is built from TRBV6-4 and TRBJ2-1, with 7 positions matching TRBD2. J was trimmed by 4 bases and V by 3 bases; bases with no gene match: 3. The germline gives CDR1 MRHNA, CDR2 SNTAGT. CDR3 length: 14 residues. This chain's CDR3 is CASSERAGYNEQFF. CDR3 nucleotide sequence: TGTGCCAGCAGTGAACGAGCGGGATACAATGAGCAGTTCTTC.

The table lists this clonotype with many counts. The rearrangement uses TRBV7-8 and TRBJ1-2, with 10 bases that match TRBD1. Looked up from germline, CDR1 is SGHVS and CDR2 is FQNEAQ. J was trimmed by 2 bases and V by 5 bases; bases with no gene match: 5. This CDR3 has 15 amino acids. The CDR3 bases are TGTGCCAGCAGCGAGACGGACAGGGGGAACTATGGCTACACCTTC. Encoded protein: CASSETDRGNYGYTF.

The table lists this clonotype with many counts. This chain uses TRBV11-1 with TRBJ2-7; D unresolved. Germline V gene data show CDR1 as SGHAT and CDR2 as FQDESV (reference sequence). The CDR3 spans 14 residues. The V end was cut by 1 base, the J end by 2 bases, with 9 bases between. CDR3 in amino acids: CASSLVAVTYEQYF. The DNA of the CDR3 is TGTGCCAGCAGCTTAGTTGCAGTCACCTACGAGCAGTACTTC. The full variable domain, rest sourced from reference TRBV11-1 and TRBJ2-7, is EAEVAQSPRYKITEKSQAVAFWCDPISGHATLYWYRQILGQGPELLVQFQDESVVDDSQLPKDRFSAERLKGVDSTLKIQPAELGDSAMYLCASSLVAVTYEQYFGPGTRLTVT.

The J gene is TRBJ2-7, the V gene TRBV11-2; D is tentatively TRBD1 or TRBD2 (6 bases each). Looked up from germline, CDR1 is SGHAT and CDR2 is FQNNGV. V lost 3 bases and J 0 bases, leaving 9 bases between the germline ends. The CDR3 is made up of 14 amino acids. The CDR3 protein is CASSFTGASYEQYF. DNA for the CDR3: TGTGCCAGCAGCTTTACGGGGGCCTCCTACGAGCAGTACTTC.

This clonotype was counted a few times. This rearrangement joins TRBV29-1 to TRBJ2-3, with D possibly TRBD1 on 5 matching bases. The CDR3 loop spans 14 amino acids. From germline, CDR1 is SQVTM and CDR2 ANQGSEA. Deletions cut 5 bases from V and 4 bases from J, with 16 bases between. CDR3 region: CSVRRTLGADTQYF. Here the CDR3 DNA reads TGCAGCGTTCGCCGGACCCTAGGGGCAGATACGCAGTATTTT.

This clonotype was counted only a few times. The chain employs TRBV10-3 and TRBJ2-1; D unclear. Germline V lookup: CDR1 ENHRY, CDR2 SYGVKD. The CDR3 extends over 13 amino acids. V was cut by 0 bases and J by 15 bases, with 15 bases left in between. CDR3 coding DNA: TGTGCCATCAGTGAGTCGCTCCAGGTTCGATTGTTCTTC. Its protein product is CAISESLQVRLFF.

The chain carries TRBV28 and TRBJ1-2, with 10 bases that match TRBD1. This CDR3 region has 15 residues. With 4 bases clipped from V and 3 bases from J, the junction kept 5 bases outside the gene matches. Germline V lookup: CDR1 MDHEN, CDR2 SYDVKM. CDR3 region: CASSSGTGAHYGYTF. For the CDR3, the DNA is TGTGCCAGCAGTTCCGGGACAGGGGCACACTATGGCTACACCTTC.

This chain joins TRBV5-4 and TRBJ2-2; D unclear. Trimming left V 10 bases short and J 1 base short, with 11 bases between. The CDR3 is 13 residues long. Germline CDR1 and CDR2: SGHNT and YYREEE (reference sequence). The DNA for the CDR3 is TGTGCCTCCCGCCCCTTGAACACCGGGGAGCTGTTTTTT. Translated, it gives CASRPLNTGELFF.